The rows below give T cell receptor beta chains drawn from one sample of a study of blood T cell repertoires in COVID-19. The table came from immunoSEQ multiplex PCR; TCRdb's copy has only in-frame clones and leaves some out. The sample holds more than 150,000 clones, approximately 80% seen once. The specimen sequenced was peripheral blood. Every receptor here comes from a human donor in a cohort sampled during active COVID-19. Each CDR3 is given with its conserved first and last residue. Each record gives: J gene, V gene, clone size, D gene, CDR3 DNA, CDR3 protein. A D gene is named only where the DNA matches it firmly. Size tells how often a clone was seen (once, few, many) or the class of an expanded clone, and some rows leave it out.

>TRBJ1-2|TRBV6-5|.|.
TGTGCCAGCAGGTCAGGGTATGGCTACACCTTC
CASRSGYGYTF
>TRBJ2-5|TRBV3-1/TRBV3-2|.|.
TGTGCCAGCAGCACAGATGGTGGAGGAGAGACCCAGTACTTC
CASSTDGGGETQYF
>TRBJ2-1|TRBV13|.|.
TGTGCCAGCAGCTTAGGCCTCGGACAGACTCATGAGCAGTTCTTC
CASSLGLGQTHEQFF
>TRBJ1-5|TRBV27|.|.
TGTGCCAGCAGTTTCCGGAGGGGCCGAGATCAGCCCCAGCATTTT
CASSFRRGRDQPQHF
>TRBJ1-5|TRBV6-1|.|.
TGTGCCAGCAGTGAAGTAGTCTACCAGCCCCAGCATTTT
CASSEVVYQPQHF
>TRBJ1-1|TRBV3-1/TRBV3-2|.|.
TGTGCCAGCAGCCAAGATATCGCAGGGGTAGCTTTCTTT
CASSQDIAGVAFF
>TRBJ1-6|TRBV5-6|.|TRBD1
TGTGCCAGCAGCTCGAGGGACAGACGCATTCCCTATAATTCACCCCTCCACTTT
CASSSRDRRIPYNSPLHF
>TRBJ2-7|TRBV27|.|TRBD1
TGTGCCAGCCGAATCCGGGACAGGGGTTACGAGCAGTACTTC
CASRIRDRGYEQYF
>TRBJ2-2|TRBV28|.|TRBD1
TGTGCCAGCAGTGAACCATTTGGACAGGGCGGCACCGGGGAGCTGTTTTTT
CASSEPFGQGGTGELFF
>TRBJ2-7|TRBV30|.|TRBD1
TGTGCCTGGGGGCCAGGGGGTTACGAGCAGTACTTC
CAWGPGGYEQYF
>TRBJ1-6|TRBV3-1/TRBV3-2|.|TRBD1
TGTGCCAGCAGCCAAGAGGGCAGGGGGTTCCTCCTCCACTTT
CASSQEGRGFLLHF
>TRBJ2-7|TRBV3-1/TRBV3-2|.|TRBD2
TGTGCCAGCAGCAAGAAACCTAGCGGGGCCCTAACGAACGAGCAGTACTTC
CASSKKPSGALTNEQYF
>TRBJ1-5|TRBV12-3/TRBV12-4|.|.
TGTGCCAGCAGCCCCCCAAATCAGCCCCAGCATTTT
CASSPPNQPQHF
>TRBJ1-3|TRBV6-6|.|TRBD1
TGTGCCAGCAGTCCCGACAGGGGTTTGGGAAACACCATATATTTT
CASSPDRGLGNTIYF
>TRBJ2-3|TRBV24-1|.|TRBD1
TGTGCCACCAGTGATTCTAAACAGGGGGCGTTGGATACGCAGTATTTT
CATSDSKQGALDTQYF
>TRBJ2-7|TRBV4-1|.|.
TGCGCCAGCAGCCAAGATCCGGGAAGGAGCTCCTACGAGCAGTACTTC
CASSQDPGRSSYEQYF
>TRBJ1-1|TRBV5-1|once|.
TGCGCCAGCAGCTTGGGGGCTGGGGCGCACATGAACACTGAAGCTTTCTTT
CASSLGAGAHMNTEAFF
>TRBJ2-7|TRBV5-1|.|TRBD1
TGCGCCAGCAGCTCGGACAGGGCATACTACGAGCAGTACTTC
CASSSDRAYYEQYF
>TRBJ2-1|TRBV11-3|.|TRBD1
TGTGCCAGCAGCAGCCGGACAGGGGGAGTCGATGAGCAGTTCTTC
CASSSRTGGVDEQFF
>TRBJ2-7|TRBV5-4|.|.
TGTGCCAGCAGCTTGGATTCCGGGGGCTACGAGCAGTACTTC
CASSLDSGGYEQYF
>TRBJ1-3|TRBV5-1|.|.
TGCGCCAGCACAGGGTTAGGATCTGGAAACACCATATATTTT
CASTGLGSGNTIYF
>TRBJ1-5|TRBV19|.|TRBD1
TGTGCCAGTAGTATGGGGACAGGGGGCAATCAGCCCCAGCATTTT
CASSMGTGGNQPQHF
>TRBJ2-7|TRBV13|.|TRBD1
TGTGCCAGCAGCTTAGGCAGGGGGCTTGGACAGGAGCAGTACTTC
CASSLGRGLGQEQYF
>TRBJ2-6|TRBV27|.|.
TGTGCCAGCACCCTCCGGGCTAGCGACTCTGGGGCCAACGTCCTGACTTTC
CASTLRASDSGANVLTF
>TRBJ1-3|TRBV2|.|.
TGTGCCAGCAGTGAACAGGGGATTGCTGGAAACACCATATATTTT
CASSEQGIAGNTIYF
>TRBJ1-5|TRBV28|.|.
TGTGCCAGCGGGATATTGAGGACTCGCAATCAGCCCCAGCATTTT
CASGILRTRNQPQHF
>TRBJ1-1|TRBV19|once|.
TGTGCCAGTAGTTTCGCAGGGCCCACTGAAGCTTTCTTT
CASSFAGPTEAFF
>TRBJ2-7|TRBV2|.|TRBD1
TGTGCCAGCAGTCGGGACAGGGGATGGGAGTACTTC
CASSRDRGWEYF